This entry describes one T cell receptor beta chain. Germline CDR1 reads SEHNR; CDR2 reads FQNEAQ (reference sequence). Trimming removed 5 bases from V and 3 bases from J; junction bases left unmatched: 10. The CDR3 extends over 17 amino acids. The sample belongs to a study of spatial heterogeneity in lung cancer. One entry per CDR3 protein, called by TCRdb with MiXCR from the 5' RACE reads. The sample has 9,000 to 13,000 distinct CDR3 sequences, roughly a quarter seen once. The time point here: sample taken at primary tumor resection. Unsorted whole RNA from tumor, nontumor lung or frozen PBMC underwent sequencing.

The V gene is TRBV7-9, the J gene TRBJ2-2; 9 bases map to TRBD1. Sequences were derived from PBMCs, sampled at surgery. The TCR was taken from a female donor with early-stage non-small cell lung cancer. The CDR3 sequence is CASSRGTGGPYTGELFF. The CDR3 DNA follows: TGTGCCAGCAGCAGAGGAACAGGGGGCCCGTACACCGGGGAGCTGTTTTTT.